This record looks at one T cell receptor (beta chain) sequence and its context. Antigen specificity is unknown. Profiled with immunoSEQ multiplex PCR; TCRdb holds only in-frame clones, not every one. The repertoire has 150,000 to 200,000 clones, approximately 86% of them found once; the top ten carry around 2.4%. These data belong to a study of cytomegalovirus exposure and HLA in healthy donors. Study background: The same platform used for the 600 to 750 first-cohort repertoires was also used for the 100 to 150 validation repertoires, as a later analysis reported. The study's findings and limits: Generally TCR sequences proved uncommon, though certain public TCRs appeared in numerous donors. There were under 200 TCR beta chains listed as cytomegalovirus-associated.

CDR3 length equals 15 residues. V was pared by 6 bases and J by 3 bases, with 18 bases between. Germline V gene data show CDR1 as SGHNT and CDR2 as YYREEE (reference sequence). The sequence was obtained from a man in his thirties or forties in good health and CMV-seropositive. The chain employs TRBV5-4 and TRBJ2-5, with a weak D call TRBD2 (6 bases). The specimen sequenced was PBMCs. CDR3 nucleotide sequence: TGTGCCAGCACCCCCGGAGGGGCAGGGAAAGAGACCCAGTACTTC. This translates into CASTPGGAGKETQYF.